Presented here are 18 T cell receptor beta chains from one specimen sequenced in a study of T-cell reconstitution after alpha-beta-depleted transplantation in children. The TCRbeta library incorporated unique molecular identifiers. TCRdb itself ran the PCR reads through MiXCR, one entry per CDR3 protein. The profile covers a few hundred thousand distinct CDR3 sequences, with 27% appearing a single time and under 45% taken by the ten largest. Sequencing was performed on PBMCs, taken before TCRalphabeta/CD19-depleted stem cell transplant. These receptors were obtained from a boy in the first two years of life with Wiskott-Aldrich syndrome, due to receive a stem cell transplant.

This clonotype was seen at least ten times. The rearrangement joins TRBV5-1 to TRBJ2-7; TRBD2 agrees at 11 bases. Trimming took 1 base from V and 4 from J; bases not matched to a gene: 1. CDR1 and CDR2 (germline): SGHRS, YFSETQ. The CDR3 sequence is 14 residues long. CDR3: CASSLTSGSYEQYF. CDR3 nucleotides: TGCGCCAGCAGCTTGACTAGCGGGAGTTACGAGCAGTACTTC.

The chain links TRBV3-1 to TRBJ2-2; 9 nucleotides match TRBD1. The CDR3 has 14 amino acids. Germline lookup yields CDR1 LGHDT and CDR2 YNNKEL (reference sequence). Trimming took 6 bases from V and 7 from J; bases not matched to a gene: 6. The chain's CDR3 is CASRLQGAGGELFF. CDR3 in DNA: TGTGCCAGCAGGTTACAGGGGGCTGGCGGGGAGCTGTTTTTT. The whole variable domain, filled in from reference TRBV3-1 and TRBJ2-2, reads DTAVSQTPKYLVTQMGNDKSIKCEQNLGHDTMYWYKQDSKKFLKIMFSYNNKELIINETVPNRFSPKSPDKAHLNLHINSLELGDSAVYFCASRLQGAGGELFFGEGSRLTVL.

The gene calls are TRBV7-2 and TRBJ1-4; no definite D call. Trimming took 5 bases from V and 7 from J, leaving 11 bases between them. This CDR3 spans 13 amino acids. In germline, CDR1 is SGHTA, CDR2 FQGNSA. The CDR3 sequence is CASSGRISEKLFF. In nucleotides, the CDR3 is TGTGCCAGCAGCGGACGAATCAGTGAAAAACTGTTTTTT.

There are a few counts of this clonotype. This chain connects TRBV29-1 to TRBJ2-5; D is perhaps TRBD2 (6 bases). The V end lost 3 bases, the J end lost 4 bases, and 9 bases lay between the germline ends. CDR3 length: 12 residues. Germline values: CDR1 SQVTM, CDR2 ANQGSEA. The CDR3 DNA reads TGCAGCGTTGATGCGGGAATAGAGACCCAGTACTTC. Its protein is CSVDAGIETQYF.

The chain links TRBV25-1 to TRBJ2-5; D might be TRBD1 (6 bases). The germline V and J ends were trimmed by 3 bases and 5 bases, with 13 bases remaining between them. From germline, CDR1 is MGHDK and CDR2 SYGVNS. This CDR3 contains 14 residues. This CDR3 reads CASSDHRAWETQYF. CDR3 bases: TGTGCCAGCAGTGATCACAGGGCGTGGGAGACCCAGTACTTC.

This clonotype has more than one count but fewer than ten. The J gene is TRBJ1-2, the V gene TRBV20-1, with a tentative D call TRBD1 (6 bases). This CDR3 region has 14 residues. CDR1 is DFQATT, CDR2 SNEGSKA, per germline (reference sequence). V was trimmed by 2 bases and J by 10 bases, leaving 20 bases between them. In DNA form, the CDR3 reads TGCAGTGCTAGACTGGCAGGGGCCCTTAGTAACTACACCTTC. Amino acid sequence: CSARLAGALSNYTF.

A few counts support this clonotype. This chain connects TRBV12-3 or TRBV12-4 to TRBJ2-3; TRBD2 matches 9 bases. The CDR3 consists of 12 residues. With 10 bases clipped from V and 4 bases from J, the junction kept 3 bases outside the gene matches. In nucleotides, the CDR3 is TGTGCCACCCGGACTAGCGCAGATACGCAGTATTTT. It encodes CATRTSADTQYF.

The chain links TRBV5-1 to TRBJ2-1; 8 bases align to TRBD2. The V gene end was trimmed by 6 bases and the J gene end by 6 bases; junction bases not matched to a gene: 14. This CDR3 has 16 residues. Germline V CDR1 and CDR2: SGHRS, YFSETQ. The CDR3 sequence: CASTSTSGPKGNEQFF. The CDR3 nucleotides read TGCGCCAGCACCTCTACTAGCGGTCCAAAAGGCAATGAGCAGTTCTTC.

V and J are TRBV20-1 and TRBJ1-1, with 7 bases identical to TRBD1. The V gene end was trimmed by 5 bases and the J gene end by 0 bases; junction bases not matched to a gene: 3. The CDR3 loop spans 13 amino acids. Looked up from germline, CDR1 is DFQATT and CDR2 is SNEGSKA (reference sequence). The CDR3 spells CSAPGQMNTEAFF. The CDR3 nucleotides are TGCAGTGCTCCGGGACAGATGAACACTGAAGCTTTCTTT.

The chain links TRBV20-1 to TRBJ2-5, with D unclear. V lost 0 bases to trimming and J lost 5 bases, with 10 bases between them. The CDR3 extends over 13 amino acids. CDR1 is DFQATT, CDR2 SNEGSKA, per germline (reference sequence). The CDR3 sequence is CSARDLVRETQYF. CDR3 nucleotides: TGCAGTGCTAGAGATCTAGTCAGGGAGACCCAGTACTTC.

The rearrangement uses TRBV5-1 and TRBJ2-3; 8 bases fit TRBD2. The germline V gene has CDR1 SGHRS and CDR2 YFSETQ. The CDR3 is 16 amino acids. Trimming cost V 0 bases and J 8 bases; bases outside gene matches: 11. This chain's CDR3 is CASSLEPSGSFPTQYF. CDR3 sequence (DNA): TGCGCCAGCAGCTTGGAACCCAGCGGGAGCTTCCCTACGCAGTATTTT.

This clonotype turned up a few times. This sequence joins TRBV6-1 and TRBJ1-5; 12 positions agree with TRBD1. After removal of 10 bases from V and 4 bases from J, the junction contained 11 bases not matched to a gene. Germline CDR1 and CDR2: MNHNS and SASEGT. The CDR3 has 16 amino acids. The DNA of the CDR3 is TGTGCCACAAACCGGGACAGGGGGCCCGTTAATCAGCCCCAGCATTTT. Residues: CATNRDRGPVNQPQHF.

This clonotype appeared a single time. The CDR3 region is CASSYSLGNTIYF. DNA of the CDR3: TGTGCCAGCAGCTACAGCCTAGGAAACACCATATATTTT. The chain has TRBV7-2 and TRBJ1-3; no reliable D call. This CDR3 is 13 amino acids long. V gave up 4 bases and J gave up 4 bases, with 8 bases separating them. CDR1 and CDR2 (germline): SGHTA, FQGNSA.

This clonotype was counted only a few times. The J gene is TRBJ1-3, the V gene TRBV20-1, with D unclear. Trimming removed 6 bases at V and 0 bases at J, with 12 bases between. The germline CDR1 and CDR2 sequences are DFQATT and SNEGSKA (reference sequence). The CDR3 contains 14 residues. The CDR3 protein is CSAARAGSGNTIYF. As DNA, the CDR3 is TGCAGTGCGGCCCGCGCCGGCTCTGGAAACACCATATATTTT.

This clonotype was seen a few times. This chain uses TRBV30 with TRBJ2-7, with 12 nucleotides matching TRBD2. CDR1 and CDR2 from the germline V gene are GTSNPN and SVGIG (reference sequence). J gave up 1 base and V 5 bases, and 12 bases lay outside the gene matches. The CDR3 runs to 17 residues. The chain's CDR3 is CAWAPWTSGISSYEQYF. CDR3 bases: TGTGCCTGGGCACCTTGGACTAGCGGGATTAGTTCCTACGAGCAGTACTTC.

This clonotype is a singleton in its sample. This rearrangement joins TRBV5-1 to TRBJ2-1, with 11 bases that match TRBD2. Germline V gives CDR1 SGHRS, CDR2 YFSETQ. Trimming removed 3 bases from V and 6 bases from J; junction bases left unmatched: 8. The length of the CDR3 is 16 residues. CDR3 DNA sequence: TGCGCCAGCAGCTCGACTAGCGGGGTCCTAGGCAATGAGCAGTTCTTC. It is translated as CASSSTSGVLGNEQFF.

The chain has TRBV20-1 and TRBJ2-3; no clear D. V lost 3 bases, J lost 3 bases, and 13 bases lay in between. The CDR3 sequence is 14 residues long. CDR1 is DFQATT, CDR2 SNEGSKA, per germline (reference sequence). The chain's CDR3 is CSARPSGRTDTQYF. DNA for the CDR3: TGCAGTGCTAGGCCCTCGGGTCGGACAGATACGCAGTATTTT.

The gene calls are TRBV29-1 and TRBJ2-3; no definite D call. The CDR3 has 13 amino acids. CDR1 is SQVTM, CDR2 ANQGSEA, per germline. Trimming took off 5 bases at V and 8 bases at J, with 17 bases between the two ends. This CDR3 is CSVHRTRSATQYF. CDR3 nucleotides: TGCAGCGTTCACCGAACGAGATCCGCTACGCAGTATTTT.